Below, 20 T cell receptor beta chains from the same sample are listed, as sequenced in a study of blood T cells in healthy people across ages. The authors ran a second PCR of roughly 6 to 12 cycles using a sample-barcoded 5' primer and a J-beta primer mix. TCRdb re-called the 5' RACE reads through MiXCR, storing one row per CDR3 protein. The table records approximately 940,000 distinct CDR3 sequences, roughly 43% of them present only once. Input material: blood. These receptors came from a man aged 25 to 40 in good health.

The chain joins TRBV12-3 or TRBV12-4 to TRBJ2-3; no clear D gene. Trimming pared 6 bases from V and 4 bases from J, leaving 14 bases between. This CDR3 is 14 amino acids long. This CDR3 reads CASRPPYSPDTQYF. In DNA, the CDR3 is TGTGCCAGCAGGCCACCCTACAGCCCAGATACGCAGTATTTT.

The rearrangement uses TRBV11-2 and TRBJ1-1; D unresolved. Germline V CDR1 and CDR2: SGHAT, FQNNGV. V was cut by 4 bases and J by 6 bases, with 9 bases left in between. This CDR3 region has 12 residues. As DNA, the CDR3 is TGTGCCAGCAGCTGGGGTATCTCTGAAGCTTTCTTT. This encodes CASSWGISEAFF.

This clonotype occurred a few times. The chain employs TRBV9 and TRBJ1-2, with a tentative D call TRBD1 (5 bases). Germline loops: CDR1 SGDLS, CDR2 YYNGEE. The CDR3 is 14 amino acids. Trimming removed 0 bases from V and 7 bases from J, with 13 bases in between. The CDR3 loop is CASSVEGTGGGYTF. Written as DNA, the CDR3 is TGTGCCAGCAGCGTAGAAGGTACAGGCGGTGGCTACACCTTC.

The chain couples TRBV28 to TRBJ1-2; possibly TRBD1 for D (6 bases). V was clipped by 3 bases and J by 3 bases, with 14 bases between them. The germline V gene encodes CDR1 MDHEN and CDR2 SYDVKM. The CDR3 is 15 residues long. The CDR3 spells CASSFYRVFDYGYTF. The DNA of the CDR3 is TGTGCCAGCAGTTTCTACAGGGTATTTGACTATGGCTACACCTTC.

V and J are TRBV27 and TRBJ1-2; D gene uncertain. V was trimmed by 4 bases and J by 4 bases, leaving 16 bases between them. Germline lookup yields CDR1 MNHEY and CDR2 SMNVEV (reference sequence). The CDR3 covers 15 residues. The CDR3 DNA follows: TGTGCCAGCAGTTCCGGACGGGTCGGAATCTATGGCTACACCTTC. Translated, it gives CASSSGRVGIYGYTF.

This clonotype came up a few times. The chain has TRBV9 and TRBJ1-5, with TRBD1 as a possible D gene (6 bases). The germline V gene encodes CDR1 SGDLS and CDR2 YYNGEE. Trimming took 0 bases from V and 1 from J, leaving 11 bases between them. The CDR3 runs 16 residues. CDR3 region: CASSVDGGDSNQPQHF. CDR3 coding DNA: TGTGCCAGCAGCGTAGATGGGGGCGACAGCAATCAGCCCCAGCATTTT.

This chain links TRBV15 with TRBJ2-1; D perhaps matches TRBD1 (6 bases). This CDR3 region has 15 residues. CDR1 LNHNV and CDR2 YYDKDF come from the germline V gene (reference sequence). Trimming cost V 8 bases and J 3 bases, with 17 bases left between them. The CDR3 DNA follows: TGTGCCACCGGCACGAACAGGGCACGCTACAATGAGCAGTTCTTC. Translation: CATGTNRARYNEQFF.

J is TRBJ2-1 and V is TRBV12-3 or TRBV12-4; no reliable D call. Trimming stripped 7 bases from V and 8 bases from J, with 9 bases between. The CDR3 is 11 amino acids. The CDR3 bases are TGTGCCAGCACCTTGTCCGATGAGCAGTTCTTC. Amino acids: CASTLSDEQFF.

The rearrangement uses TRBV7-2 and TRBJ2-7; D possibly corresponds to TRBD2 (6 bases). The J call is in doubt because the DNA end fits TRBJ2-5 better. The germline CDR1 and CDR2 sequences are SGHTA and FQGNSA. This CDR3 contains 14 residues. The CDR3 bases are TGTGCCAGCAGCCCGGACTATTCCGGAGAGACCCAGTACTTC. Its translation is CASSPDYSGETQYF.

There are a few counts of this clonotype. This chain uses TRBV6-1 with TRBJ2-4, with D maybe TRBD2 (7 bases). The DNA end favors TRBJ2-7, so the J call may be wrong. CDR3 size: 15 residues. Germline V gene lookup returns CDR1 MNHNS and CDR2 SASEGT. The CDR3 region is CASSEEGGAILEQYF. Here the CDR3 DNA reads TGTGCCAGCAGTGAAGAAGGGGGGGCGATCCTCGAGCAGTACTTC.

This clonotype occurred many times. This chain connects TRBV5-1 to TRBJ2-5; 7 nucleotides match TRBD1. Germline-derived CDR1 and CDR2 are SGHRS and YFSETQ. Trimming removed 3 bases from V and 4 bases from J; junction bases left unmatched: 6. This CDR3 has 14 residues. The CDR3 sequence: CASSSMTGIETQYF. The CDR3 nucleotides read TGCGCCAGCAGCTCCATGACAGGGATAGAGACCCAGTACTTC.

This chain connects TRBV2 to TRBJ2-7; D possibly corresponds to TRBD1 (6 bases). Trimming pared 5 bases from V and 4 bases from J, leaving 18 bases between. CDR1 is SNHLY and CDR2 is FYNNEI in the germline V gene. The CDR3 is 15 residues long. The CDR3 DNA reads TGTGCCAGCAGTCCCCCAAACAGGGAAGGATACGAGCAGTACTTC. Translated: CASSPPNREGYEQYF.

This clonotype has more than one count but fewer than ten. The J gene is TRBJ2-1, the V gene TRBV3-1; the match to TRBD2 covers 9 bases. CDR3 length equals 18 residues. The V segment lost 0 bases and the J segment 3 bases; nucleotides outside the gene matches: 9. Germline V gives CDR1 LGHDT, CDR2 YNNKEL (reference sequence). The CDR3 loop is CASSQDRGIAGDYNEQFF. The CDR3 DNA is TGTGCCAGCAGCCAAGATAGAGGGATAGCGGGGGACTACAATGAGCAGTTCTTC.

The chain has TRBV7-2 and TRBJ2-5; D might be TRBD1 (5 bases). CDR1 and CDR2 from the germline V gene are SGHTA and FQGNSA. The V and J ends lost 1 base and 12 bases respectively, with 9 bases between them. The CDR3 consists of 11 residues. CDR3 nucleotide sequence: TGTGCCAGCAGCTTAGACAGGCCAAAGTACTTC. Its protein is CASSLDRPKYF.

This chain connects TRBV2 to TRBJ1-4, with D maybe TRBD1 (5 bases). The germline V gene encodes CDR1 SNHLY and CDR2 FYNNEI. The CDR3 length is 16 residues. The ends were cut back, 6 bases at V and 12 bases at J, with 26 bases in the middle. CDR3 coding DNA: TGTGCCAGCAGCCTTGAAGGGTTAAGGGGAAAACGGGAACTGTTTTTT. Its translation is CASSLEGLRGKRELFF.

This sequence joins TRBV2 and TRBJ2-7; 10 positions agree with TRBD2. The CDR3 is 17 amino acids. Germline trimming cut 8 bases from V and 1 base from J; bases unmatched to any gene: 14. CDR1 is SNHLY and CDR2 is FYNNEI in the germline V gene. The DNA of the CDR3 is TGTGCCAGCGGAACAGAATCTAGCGGGGGACGTTCCTACGAGCAGTACTTC. Amino acid sequence: CASGTESSGGRSYEQYF.

The J gene is TRBJ2-3, the V gene TRBV7-2; 11 bases agree with TRBD2. The germline V gene has CDR1 SGHTA and CDR2 FQGNSA. With 1 base clipped from V and 0 bases from J, the junction kept 3 bases outside the gene matches. The CDR3 covers 17 residues. The CDR3 sequence is CASSLGLAGLSTDTQYF. CDR3 nucleotides: TGTGCCAGCAGCTTAGGACTAGCGGGGCTTAGCACAGATACGCAGTATTTT.

In its sample, this clonotype was seen many times. This chain connects TRBV5-1 to TRBJ2-1; 12 nucleotides agree with TRBD2. This CDR3 contains 16 residues. Germline CDR1 and CDR2: SGHRS and YFSETQ. V dropped 4 bases and J dropped 4; count of bases not matched to a gene: 6. For the CDR3, the DNA is TGCGCCAGCAGCCTGACTAGCGGGGGCAGATACAATGAGCAGTTCTTC. The encoded protein is CASSLTSGGRYNEQFF.

The rearrangement uses TRBV25-1 and TRBJ1-1; 7 positions agree with TRBD1. The CDR3 is made up of 16 amino acids. Looked up from germline, CDR1 is MGHDK and CDR2 is SYGVNS. V was pared by 9 bases and J by 2 bases, with 15 bases of the junction left unmatched. The CDR3 region has the DNA TGTGCCAGGGCCCGTGGGGTCAGGGGGGTAAACACTGAAGCTTTCTTT. Its protein product is CARARGVRGVNTEAFF.

This clonotype was counted a few times. The chain recombines TRBV29-1 with TRBJ2-7; D may correspond to TRBD1 or TRBD2 (5 bases each). V lost 3 bases and J lost 4, with 13 bases in between. This CDR3 has 13 amino acids. Germline V gene data show CDR1 as SQVTM and CDR2 as ANQGSEA. The CDR3 nucleotides read TGCAGCGTTGACTGGGACGGGGAGTACGAGCAGTACTTC. Its protein product is CSVDWDGEYEQYF.